This note documents a single T cell receptor beta chain sequence. The CDR3 totals 16 residues. Germline lookup yields CDR1 SEHNR and CDR2 FQNEAQ (reference sequence). The data were taken from a study of T cells expressing NK-cell markers. Reprocessing the 5' RACE reads, TCRdb reports a single entry for every CDR3 protein and omits DNA. Found here are 500,000 to 600,000 distinct CDR3 sequences; the top ten clones hold under 4.5%. The sample was blood T cells: a sorted CD56 or NKG2C T cell subset, CD4+ or CD8+ T cells, or bulk PBMC T cells (not recorded which). The V and J genes are TRBV7-9 and TRBJ1-1; TCRdb gives TRBD1 as the D gene, but with no DNA this cannot be confirmed. The sequence derives from a man aged 18 to 29 in good health. The CDR3 protein is CASSPPHPVRNTEAFF.